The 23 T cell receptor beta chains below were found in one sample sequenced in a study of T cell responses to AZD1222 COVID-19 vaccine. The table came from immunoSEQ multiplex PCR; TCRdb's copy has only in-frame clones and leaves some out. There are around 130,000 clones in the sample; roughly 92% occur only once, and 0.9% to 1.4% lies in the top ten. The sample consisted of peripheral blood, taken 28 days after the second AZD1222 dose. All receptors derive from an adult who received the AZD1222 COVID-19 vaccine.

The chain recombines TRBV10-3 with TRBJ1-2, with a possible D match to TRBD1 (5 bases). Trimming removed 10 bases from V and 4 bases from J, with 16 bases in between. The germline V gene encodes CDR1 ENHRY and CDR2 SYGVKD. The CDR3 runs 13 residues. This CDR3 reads CATLTALPYGYTF. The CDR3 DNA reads TGTGCCACCTTGACAGCACTTCCCTATGGCTACACCTTC.

Here the CDR3 reads CASRQDGTDTQYF. CDR3 nucleotide sequence: TGTGCTAGTCGTCAAGATGGAACAGATACGCAGTATTTT. The chain combines TRBV12-5 with TRBJ2-3; no clear D. Trimming stripped 8 bases from V and 3 bases from J, with 12 bases between. Germline V gives CDR1 LGHNT, CDR2 FRNRAP. The CDR3 totals 13 residues.

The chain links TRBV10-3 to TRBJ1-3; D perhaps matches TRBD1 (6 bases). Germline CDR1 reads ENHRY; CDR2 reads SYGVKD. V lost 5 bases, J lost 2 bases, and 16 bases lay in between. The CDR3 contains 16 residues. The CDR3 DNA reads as TGTGCCATCAGTCGAGGTTCCCCAGGGGCTGGAAACACCATATATTTT. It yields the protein CAISRGSPGAGNTIYF.

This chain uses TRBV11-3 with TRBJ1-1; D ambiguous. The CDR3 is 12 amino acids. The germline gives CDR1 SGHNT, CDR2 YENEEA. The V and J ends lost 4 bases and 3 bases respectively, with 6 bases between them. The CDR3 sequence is CASSSWDTEAFF. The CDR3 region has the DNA TGTGCCAGCAGCTCATGGGACACTGAAGCTTTCTTT.

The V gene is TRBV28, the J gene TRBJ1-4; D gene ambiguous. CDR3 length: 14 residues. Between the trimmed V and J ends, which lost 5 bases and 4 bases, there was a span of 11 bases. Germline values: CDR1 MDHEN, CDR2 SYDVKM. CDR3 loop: CASSTRTVNEKLFF. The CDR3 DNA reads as TGTGCCAGCAGTACTCGGACCGTTAATGAAAAACTGTTTTTT.

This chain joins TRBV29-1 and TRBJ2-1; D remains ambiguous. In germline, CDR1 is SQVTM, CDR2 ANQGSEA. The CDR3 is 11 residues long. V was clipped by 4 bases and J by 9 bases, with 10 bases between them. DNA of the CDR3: TGCAGCGTTGTCTTAGTGGCTGAGCAGTTCTTC. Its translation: CSVVLVAEQFF.

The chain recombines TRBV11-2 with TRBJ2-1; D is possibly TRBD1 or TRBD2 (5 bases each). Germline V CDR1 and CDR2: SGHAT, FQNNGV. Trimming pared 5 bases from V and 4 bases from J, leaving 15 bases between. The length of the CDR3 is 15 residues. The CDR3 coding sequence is TGTGCCAGCAGCCCCGATGGGGGTCGGTACAATGAGCAGTTCTTC. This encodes CASSPDGGRYNEQFF.

CDR3 residues: CASSQTSGLWYEQFF. The CDR3 DNA reads TGCGCCAGCAGCCAGACTTCGGGACTCTGGTATGAGCAGTTCTTC. The chain employs TRBV4-3 and TRBJ2-1, with a tentative D call TRBD2 (6 bases). V shed 3 bases and J shed 8 bases, with 17 bases lying between them. Germline V lookup: CDR1 LGHNA, CDR2 YSLEER. CDR3 length equals 15 residues.

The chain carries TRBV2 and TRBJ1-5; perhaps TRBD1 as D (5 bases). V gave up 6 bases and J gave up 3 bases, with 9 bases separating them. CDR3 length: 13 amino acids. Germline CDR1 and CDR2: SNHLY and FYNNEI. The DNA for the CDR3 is TGTGCCAGCAGCGGGGACGTCAATCAGCCCCAGCATTTT. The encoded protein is CASSGDVNQPQHF. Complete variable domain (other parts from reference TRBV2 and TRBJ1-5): EPEVTQTPSHQVTQMGQEVILRCVPISNHLYFYWYRQILGQKVEFLVSFYNNEISEKSEIFDDQFSVERPDGSNFTLKIRSTKLEDSAMYFCASSGDVNQPQHFGDGTRLSIL.

The CDR3 DNA follows: TGTGCCAGCAGCTTAGTATCAGGGTCTCAAGAGACCCAGTACTTC. Its protein is CASSLVSGSQETQYF. The chain couples TRBV11-3 to TRBJ2-5; D might be TRBD1 (5 bases). The germline CDR1 and CDR2 sequences are SGHNT and YENEEA. This CDR3 contains 15 residues. Trimming took off 1 base at V and 2 bases at J, with 11 bases between the two ends.

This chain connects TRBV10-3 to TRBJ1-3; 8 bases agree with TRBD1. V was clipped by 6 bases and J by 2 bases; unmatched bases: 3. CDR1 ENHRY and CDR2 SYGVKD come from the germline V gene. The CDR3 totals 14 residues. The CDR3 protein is CAIRKDRAGNTIYF. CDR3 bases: TGTGCCATCAGGAAGGACAGGGCTGGAAACACCATATATTTT.

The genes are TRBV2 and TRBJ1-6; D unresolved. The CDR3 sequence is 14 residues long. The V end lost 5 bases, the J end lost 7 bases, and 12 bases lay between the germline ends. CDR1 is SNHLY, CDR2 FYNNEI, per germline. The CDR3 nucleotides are TGTGCCAGCAGTCTGACCTTAGAGAATTCACCCCTCCACTTT. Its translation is CASSLTLENSPLHF.

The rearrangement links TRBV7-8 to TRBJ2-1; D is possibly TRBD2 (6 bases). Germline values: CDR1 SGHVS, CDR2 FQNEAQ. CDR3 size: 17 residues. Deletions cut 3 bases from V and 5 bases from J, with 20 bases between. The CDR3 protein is CASSFMIGGDYHNEQFF. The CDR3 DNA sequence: TGTGCCAGCAGCTTCATGATCGGGGGTGATTACCACAATGAGCAGTTCTTC.

The CDR3 loop reads CASSIDVGTTEAFF. The CDR3 DNA sequence: TGTGCCAGTAGTATAGATGTGGGGACGACTGAAGCTTTCTTT. The chain is built from TRBV19 and TRBJ1-1, with a possible D match to TRBD1 (5 bases). Trimming removed 0 bases at V and 5 bases at J, with 10 bases between. CDR3 length equals 14 residues. CDR1 is LNHDA and CDR2 is SQIVND in the germline V gene (reference sequence).

Here the CDR3 reads CASSQVQLAGAHQETQYF. The CDR3 nucleotides read TGTGCCAGCAGCCAAGTTCAACTAGCGGGCGCCCATCAAGAGACCCAGTACTTC. The chain links TRBV3-1 (or the pseudogene TRBV3-2) to TRBJ2-5; 9 bases align to TRBD2. The CDR3 runs 18 residues. Germline V CDR1 and CDR2: LGHDT, YNNKEL (reference sequence). Trimming cost V 1 base and J 2 bases; bases outside gene matches: 11.

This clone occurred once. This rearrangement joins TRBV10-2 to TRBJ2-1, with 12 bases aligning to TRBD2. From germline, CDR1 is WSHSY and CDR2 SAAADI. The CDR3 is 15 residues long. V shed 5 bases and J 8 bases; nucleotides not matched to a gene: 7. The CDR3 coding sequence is TGCGCCAGCAGTCTTACTAGCGGGGGGCGCTATGAGCAGTTCTTC. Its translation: CASSLTSGGRYEQFF.

The CDR3 sequence is CASSYLGQGLGNTIYF. The CDR3, as DNA: TGTGCCAGCAGTTACCTTGGACAGGGTCTCGGAAACACCATATATTTT. This chain joins TRBV6-2 or TRBV6-3 and TRBJ1-3; 8 positions agree with TRBD1. The germline CDR1 and CDR2 sequences are MNHEY and SVGEGT. CDR3 length: 16 amino acids. Losses at the gene ends were 2 bases for V and 4 bases for J; bases not matched to a gene: 7.

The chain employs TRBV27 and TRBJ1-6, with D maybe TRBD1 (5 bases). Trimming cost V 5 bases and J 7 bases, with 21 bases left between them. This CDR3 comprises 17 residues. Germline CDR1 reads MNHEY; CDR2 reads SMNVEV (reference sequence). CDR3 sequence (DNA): TGTGCCAGCAGTGTCGAGGAGAGCCGGGGACCAAATTCACCCCTCCACTTT. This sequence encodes CASSVEESRGPNSPLHF.

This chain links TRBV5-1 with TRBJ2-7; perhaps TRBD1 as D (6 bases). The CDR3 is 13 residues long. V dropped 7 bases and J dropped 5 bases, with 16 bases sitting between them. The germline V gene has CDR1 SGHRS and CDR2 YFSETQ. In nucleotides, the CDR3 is TGCGCCAGCGGGTTGACAGGACCCCACGAGCAGTACTTC. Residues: CASGLTGPHEQYF.

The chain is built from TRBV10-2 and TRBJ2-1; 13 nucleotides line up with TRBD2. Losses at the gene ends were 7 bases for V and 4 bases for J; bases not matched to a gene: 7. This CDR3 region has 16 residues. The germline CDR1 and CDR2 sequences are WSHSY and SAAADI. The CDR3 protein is CASILLAGGGYNEQFF. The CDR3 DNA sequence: TGCGCCAGCATTCTACTAGCGGGAGGGGGGTACAATGAGCAGTTCTTC.

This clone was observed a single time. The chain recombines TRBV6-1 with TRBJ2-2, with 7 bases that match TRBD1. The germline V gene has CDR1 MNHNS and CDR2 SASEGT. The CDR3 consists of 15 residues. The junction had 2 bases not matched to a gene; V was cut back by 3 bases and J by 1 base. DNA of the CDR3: TGTGCCAGCAGTGAGGGGACAGTGAACACCGGGGAGCTGTTTTTT. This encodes CASSEGTVNTGELFF.

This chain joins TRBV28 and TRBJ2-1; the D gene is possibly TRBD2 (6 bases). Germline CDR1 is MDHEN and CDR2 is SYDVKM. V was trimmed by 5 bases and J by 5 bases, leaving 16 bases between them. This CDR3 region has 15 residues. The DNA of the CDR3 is TGTGCCAGCAGTCCCGCCGGGACTTTTAACAATGAGCAGTTCTTC. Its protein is CASSPAGTFNNEQFF.

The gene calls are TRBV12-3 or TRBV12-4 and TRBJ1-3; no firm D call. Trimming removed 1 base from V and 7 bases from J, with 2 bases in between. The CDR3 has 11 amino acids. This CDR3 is CASSLGNTIYF. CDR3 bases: TGTGCCAGCAGTTTAGGGAACACCATATATTTT.